Shown below are 2 T cell receptor beta chains from a single sample sequenced in a study of blood T cells in healthy people across ages. A second about 6 to 11 cycle PCR used barcoded and J-beta primers. Each CDR3 protein gets one entry after TCRdb re-called the 5' RACE reads with MiXCR. Of about 730,000 distinct CDR3 sequences in the sample, around 40% were seen once. The specimen was blood. These receptors all come from a woman aged 55-69 years in good health.

About this clonotype itself: One end of the junction fails to match germline, which may point to a read error. V is TRBV28 and J is TRBJ2-1; perhaps TRBD1 as D (5 bases). CDR1 MDHEN and CDR2 SYDVKM come from the germline V gene. The CDR3 is made up of 15 amino acids. The chain's CDR3 is CTSSTLTGEVNEQFF. The CDR3 bases are TGTACCAGCAGTACCCTTACAGGAGAGGTAAACGAGCAGTTCTTC.

V and J are TRBV24-1 and TRBJ1-1; 7 bases map to TRBD1. Germline CDR1 is KGHDR and CDR2 is SFDVKD. The CDR3 length is 12 residues. The trim removed 4 bases at V and 8 bases at J, leaving 3 bases unmatched. CDR3 sequence reads: CATSDVTGEAFF. CDR3 DNA sequence: TGTGCCACCAGTGACGTGACAGGGGAAGCTTTCTTT.